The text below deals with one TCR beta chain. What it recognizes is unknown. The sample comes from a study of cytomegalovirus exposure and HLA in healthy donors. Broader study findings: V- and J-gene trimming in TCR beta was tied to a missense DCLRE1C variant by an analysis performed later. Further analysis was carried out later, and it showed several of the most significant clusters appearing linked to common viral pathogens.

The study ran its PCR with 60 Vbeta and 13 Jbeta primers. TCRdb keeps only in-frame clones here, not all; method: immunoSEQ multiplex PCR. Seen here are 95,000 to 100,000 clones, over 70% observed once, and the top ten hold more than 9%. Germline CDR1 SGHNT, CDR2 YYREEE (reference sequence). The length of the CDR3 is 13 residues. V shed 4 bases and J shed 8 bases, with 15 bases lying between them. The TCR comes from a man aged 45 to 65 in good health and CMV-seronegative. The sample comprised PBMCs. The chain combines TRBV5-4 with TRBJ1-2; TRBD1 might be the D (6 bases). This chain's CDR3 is CASSQDSTLGYTF. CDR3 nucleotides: TGTGCCAGCAGCCAGGACAGTACACTCGGCTACACCTTC.